This paragraph reports one T cell receptor (beta chain). The antigen remains undetermined. Genomic DNA provided the template from which TCR beta VDJ and CDR3 profiles were obtained. TCRdb reprocessed the reads via MiXCR and lists one record per CDR3 protein. The sample lists 200,000 to 300,000 distinct CDR3 sequences; 82% were seen once. This sample was included in a study of CD8+CD57+ T cells in acquired aplastic anemia. Findings and caveats of the study: It was found that twenty-nine CD8+ CDR3 sequences were shared between patients and controls. The study found no significant CD8+ Simpson's diversity difference between patients and controls.

Before being chosen for sequencing, patients had shown CD8+CD57+ cell expansion by flow cytometry. None of the patients had been given any therapy when their blood was sampled. V lost 9 bases and J lost 7, with 13 bases in between. The CDR3 has 12 amino acids. Germline assignment: CDR1 MNHNY and CDR2 SVGAGI (reference sequence). The clonotype comes from a human donor with aplastic anemia. The material sequenced was sorted CD4+, CD8+, or CD8+CD57+ T cells (not recorded which) from PBMCs. The J gene is TRBJ2-1, the V gene TRBV6-6; D uncertain. The CDR3 bases are TGTGCCAGTTGTTTGCATGGGAATGAGCAGTTCTTC. Translated, it gives CASCLHGNEQFF.